This passage covers 17 T cell receptor beta chains from one sample sequenced in a study of technical replicates of blood from several donors (TCRdb year 2017). Libraries were made using the immunoSEQ multiplex PCR assay. The immuneACCESS repertoire file appears here via TCRdb, limited to in-frame rearrangements. These files lack a portion of the clones; in checked studies, under half of the deficit traces to unresolved V genes, and the cause of the others is not known. In this sample the table shows approximately 78,000 clones, nearly 97% of which occur a single time. The leading ten clones occupy about 0.25% of the sample. The sequenced sample consisted of T cells isolated from PBMCs. These receptors were collected from a human donor in good health.

The chain carries TRBV5-4 and TRBJ2-7; TRBD1 might be the D (5 bases). Per germline, CDR1 SGHNT and CDR2 YYREEE (reference sequence). The V and J ends lost 4 bases and 4 bases respectively, with 15 bases between them. CDR3 length: 14 amino acids. CDR3 region: CASSTKGMMYEQYF. The DNA for the CDR3 is TGTGCCAGCAGCACCAAGGGGATGATGTACGAGCAGTACTTC.

The chain recombines TRBV10-1 with TRBJ2-1; a possible D gene is TRBD1 (6 bases). The CDR3 is made up of 14 amino acids. Per the germline V gene, CDR1 is WNHNN and CDR2 is SYGVQD (reference sequence). V dropped 8 bases and J dropped 9 bases, with 20 bases sitting between them. Here the CDR3 DNA reads TGCGCCAGCTTAAACAGGGCCCGCGGGCTTGAGCAGTTCTTC. Its protein product is CASLNRARGLEQFF.

The chain joins TRBV6-1 to TRBJ2-1; D call uncertain. Germline V CDR1 and CDR2: MNHNS, SASEGT. CDR3 length equals 15 residues. The germline V and J ends were trimmed by 6 bases and 0 bases, with 12 bases remaining between them. The CDR3 coding sequence is TGTGCCAGCAGAGATAGTTCGAGCTCCTACAATGAGCAGTTCTTC. The encoded protein is CASRDSSSSYNEQFF.

CDR3 amino acids: CASSIQGMSYEQYF. The DNA for the CDR3 is TGTGCCAGTAGTATACAGGGTATGTCCTACGAGCAGTACTTC. V and J are TRBV19 and TRBJ2-7, with TRBD1 as a possible D gene (5 bases). The V gene lost 2 bases and the J gene lost 1 base, with 9 bases spanning the gap. The germline gives CDR1 LNHDA, CDR2 SQIVND (reference sequence). This CDR3 has 14 amino acids.

The rearrangement uses TRBV7-9 and TRBJ2-7; a possible D gene is TRBD2 (5 bases). The CDR3 extends over 13 amino acids. Looked up from germline, CDR1 is SEHNR and CDR2 is FQNEAQ (reference sequence). V was clipped by 9 bases and J by 1 base, with 13 bases between them. The CDR3 loop reads CARAEQTSYEQYF. For the CDR3, the DNA is TGTGCCAGAGCGGAACAGACGTCCTACGAGCAGTACTTC. The full variable domain, in which reference TRBV7-9 and TRBJ2-7 provide the parts outside the CDR3, is DTGVSQNPRHKITKRGQNVTFRCDPISEHNRLYWYRQTLGQGPEFLTYFQNEAQLEKSRLLSDRFSAERPKGSFSTLEIQRTEQGDSAMYLCARAEQTSYEQYFGPGTRLTVT.

The chain combines TRBV28 with TRBJ2-3, with D possibly TRBD2 on 5 matching bases. CDR3 length equals 14 residues. V was shortened by 5 bases and J by 7 bases, with 16 bases between the two germline ends. Per germline, CDR1 MDHEN and CDR2 SYDVKM. CDR3 residues: CASSLYRETYTQYF. The CDR3 coding sequence is TGTGCCAGCAGTCTTTACCGGGAAACATATACGCAGTATTTT.

V gene TRBV6-5 combines with J gene TRBJ2-1; unclear D gene. CDR1 is MNHEY and CDR2 is SVGAGI in the germline V gene. The ends were cut back, 0 bases at V and 2 bases at J, with 8 bases in the middle. This CDR3 is built from 15 residues. Here the CDR3 DNA reads TGTGCCAGCAGTTACTCCGCGGAACCCTACAATGAGCAGTTCTTC. Residues: CASSYSAEPYNEQFF.

The gene calls are TRBV9 and TRBJ2-1, with TRBD2 as a possible D gene (6 bases). The CDR3 length is 21 residues. V dropped 4 bases and J dropped 6 bases, with 35 bases sitting between them. Per germline, CDR1 SGDLS and CDR2 YYNGEE. The CDR3 sequence: CASSPEGSVRGEGLRGNEQFF. CDR3 DNA: TGTGCCAGCAGCCCAGAGGGGTCTGTCAGAGGAGAGGGACTGCGGGGCAATGAGCAGTTCTTC.

This sequence joins TRBV2 and TRBJ2-7, with 7 bases lining up with TRBD2. The V gene's germline CDR1 is SNHLY and CDR2 FYNNEI. The CDR3 has 15 amino acids. Trimming cost V 5 bases and J 3 bases; bases outside gene matches: 10. The CDR3 loop reads CASSPHGWEGYEQYF. The DNA of the CDR3 is TGTGCCAGCAGTCCTCATGGGTGGGAGGGCTACGAGCAGTACTTC. The entire variable domain, with the rest obtained from reference TRBV2 and TRBJ2-7, is as follows: EPEVTQTPSHQVTQMGQEVILRCVPISNHLYFYWYRQILGQKVEFLVSFYNNEISEKSEIFDDQFSVERPDGSNFTLKIRSTKLEDSAMYFCASSPHGWEGYEQYFGPGTRLTVT.

V gene TRBV2 combines with J gene TRBJ2-3; the match to TRBD2 covers 11 bases. There are 15 residues in the CDR3. The germline V gene encodes CDR1 SNHLY and CDR2 FYNNEI. The ends lost 3 bases at V and 4 bases at J; junction bases unmatched: 3. The CDR3 sequence: CASSEVSGGADTQYF. The CDR3 nucleotides are TGTGCCAGCAGTGAGGTTAGCGGGGGGGCAGATACGCAGTATTTT.

This clone was seen just once. This chain connects TRBV29-1 to TRBJ2-4; no reliable D call. Per germline, CDR1 SQVTM and CDR2 ANQGSEA. Trimming took 0 bases from V and 4 from J, leaving 4 bases between them. This CDR3 has 12 amino acids. In DNA form, the CDR3 reads TGCAGCGTTGAAGAAGCGAAAAACATTCAGTACTTC. It specifies CSVEEAKNIQYF. The full variable domain, rest sourced from reference TRBV29-1 and TRBJ2-4, is SAVISQKPSRDICQRGTSLTIQCQVDSQVTMMFWYRQQPGQSLTLIATANQGSEATYESGFVIDKFPISRPNLTFSTLTVSNMSPEDSSIYLCSVEEAKNIQYFGAGTRLSVL.

The V gene is TRBV5-1, the J gene TRBJ2-3; tentatively, D is TRBD1 (5 bases). This CDR3 contains 16 residues. V was clipped by 2 bases and J by 6 bases, with 19 bases between them. CDR1 SGHRS and CDR2 YFSETQ come from the germline V gene. The chain's CDR3 is CASSFTGRSWSDTQYF. In DNA form, the CDR3 reads TGCGCCAGCAGCTTTACAGGCCGTTCCTGGTCGGATACGCAGTATTTT.

The V call is TRBV29-1, the J call TRBJ2-1; TRBD1 is a possible D gene (7 bases). Germline-derived CDR1 and CDR2 are SQVTM and ANQGSEA. There are 13 residues in the CDR3. V lost 6 bases, J lost 5 bases, and 14 bases lay in between. CDR3 in DNA: TGCAGCGTAGCAGGGGGGACAAACAATGAGCAGTTCTTC. Protein: CSVAGGTNNEQFF.

This chain joins TRBV6-1 and TRBJ1-1; D unclear. The V end lost 4 bases, the J end lost 1 base, and 13 bases lay between the germline ends. CDR1 is MNHNS and CDR2 is SASEGT in the germline V gene. The CDR3 totals 15 residues. The CDR3 sequence: CASSVESEGNTEAFF. The CDR3 nucleotides are TGTGCCAGCAGTGTCGAATCCGAGGGGAACACTGAAGCTTTCTTT.

This sequence joins TRBV11-3 and TRBJ1-3; 10 bases align to TRBD1. Germline values: CDR1 SGHNT, CDR2 YENEEA. The CDR3 runs 13 residues. Losses at the gene ends were 4 bases for V and 8 bases for J; bases not matched to a gene: 2. DNA of the CDR3: TGTGCCAGCAGCTCAGGGACAGGGGACACCATATATTTT. Protein sequence: CASSSGTGDTIYF.

This chain connects TRBV27 to TRBJ1-2; 7 positions agree with TRBD1. Looked up from germline, CDR1 is MNHEY and CDR2 is SMNVEV (reference sequence). The CDR3 totals 14 residues. Trimming removed 5 bases from V and 14 bases from J; junction bases left unmatched: 17. DNA for the CDR3: TGTGCCAGCAGTACAAACAGGGGTTCCGGGTCGGGTACCTTC. This sequence encodes CASSTNRGSGSGTF.

The V call is TRBV4-2, the J call TRBJ2-1, with D possibly matching TRBD2 (6 bases). Between the trimmed V and J ends, which lost 11 bases and 4 bases, there was a span of 15 bases. The CDR3 consists of 13 residues. The germline CDR1 and CDR2 sequences are LGHNA and YNFKEQ. The DNA for the CDR3 is TGTGCCGGATGGAGGGCCTTATACAATGAGCAGTTCTTC. Protein product: CAGWRALYNEQFF.